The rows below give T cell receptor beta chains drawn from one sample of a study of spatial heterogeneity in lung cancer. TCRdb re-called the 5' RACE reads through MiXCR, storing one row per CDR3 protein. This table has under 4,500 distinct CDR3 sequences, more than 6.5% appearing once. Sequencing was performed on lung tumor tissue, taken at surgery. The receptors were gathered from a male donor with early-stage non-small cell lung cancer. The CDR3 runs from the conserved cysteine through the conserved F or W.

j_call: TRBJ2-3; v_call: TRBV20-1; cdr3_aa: CSASRFTGGWGTDTQYF
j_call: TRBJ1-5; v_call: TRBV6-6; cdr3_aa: CASRNRGSNQPQHF
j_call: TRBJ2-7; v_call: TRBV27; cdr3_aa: CASSRQGEVDEQYF
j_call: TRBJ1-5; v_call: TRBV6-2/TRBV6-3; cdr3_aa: CASSSARQGGGQPQHF
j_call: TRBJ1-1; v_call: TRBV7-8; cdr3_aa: CASTQGRLNTEAFF
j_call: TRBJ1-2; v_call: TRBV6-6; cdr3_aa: CATSPGDLRANYGYTF
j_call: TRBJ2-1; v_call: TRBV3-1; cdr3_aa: CASRRDGSYNEQFF
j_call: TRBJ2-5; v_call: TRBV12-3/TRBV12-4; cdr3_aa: CASSPRRARVETQYF
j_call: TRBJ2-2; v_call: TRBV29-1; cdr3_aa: CSVVAENTGELFF
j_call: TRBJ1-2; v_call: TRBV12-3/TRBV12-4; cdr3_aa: CASSLSGDGYTF
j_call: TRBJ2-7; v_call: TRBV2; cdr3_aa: CATSGISRFLYEQYF
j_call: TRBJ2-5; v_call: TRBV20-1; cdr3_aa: CSAPGQTETQYF
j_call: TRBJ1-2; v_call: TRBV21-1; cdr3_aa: CATSASGQGRDGYTF
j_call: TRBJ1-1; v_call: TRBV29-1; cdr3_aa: CSVGTGQNTEAFF
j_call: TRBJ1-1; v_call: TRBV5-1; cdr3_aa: CASSFGQLNTEAFF
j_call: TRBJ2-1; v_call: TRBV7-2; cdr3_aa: CASSVQGFSDEQFF
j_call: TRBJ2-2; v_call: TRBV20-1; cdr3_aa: CSARAGSGGELFF
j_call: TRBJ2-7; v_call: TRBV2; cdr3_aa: CASSESWTSGTVQYF
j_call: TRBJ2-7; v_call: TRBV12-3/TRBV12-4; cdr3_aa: CASSSPEASGTYEQYF
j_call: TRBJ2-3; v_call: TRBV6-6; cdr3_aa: CASRGLAGTDTQYF
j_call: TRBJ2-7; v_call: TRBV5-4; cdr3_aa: CASSLDWRDEQYF
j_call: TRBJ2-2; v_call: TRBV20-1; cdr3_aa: CSARRTGNTGELFF
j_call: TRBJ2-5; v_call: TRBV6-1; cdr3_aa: CASSVWAETQYF
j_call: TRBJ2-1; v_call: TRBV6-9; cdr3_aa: CASSSGGSYNEQFF
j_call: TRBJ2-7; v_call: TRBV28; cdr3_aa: CASSLFAEDYEQYF
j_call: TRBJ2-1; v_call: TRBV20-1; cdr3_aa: CSSTSGSVYEQFF
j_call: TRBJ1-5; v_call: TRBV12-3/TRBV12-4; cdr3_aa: CASRSPDGSNQPQHF
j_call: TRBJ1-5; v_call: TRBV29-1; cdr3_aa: CSVEVGRYSNQPQHF
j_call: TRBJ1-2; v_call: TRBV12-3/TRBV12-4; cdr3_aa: CASPDPDYGYTF
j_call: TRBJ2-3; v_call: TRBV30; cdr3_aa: CAWSVGLATLGTDTQYF
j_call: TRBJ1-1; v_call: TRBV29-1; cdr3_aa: CSARDRGATEAFF
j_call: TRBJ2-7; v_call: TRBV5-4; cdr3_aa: CASKLGSSYEQYF
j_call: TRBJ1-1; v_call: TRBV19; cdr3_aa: CASRFGTEAFF
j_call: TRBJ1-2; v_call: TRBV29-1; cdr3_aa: CSVPLEGGITYGYTF
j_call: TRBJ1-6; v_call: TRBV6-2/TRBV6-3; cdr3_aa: CASSTERRALHF
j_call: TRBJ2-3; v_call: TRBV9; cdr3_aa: CASSVFVAGQVDTQYF
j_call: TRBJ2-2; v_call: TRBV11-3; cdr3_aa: CASSMGLAGAGTGELFF
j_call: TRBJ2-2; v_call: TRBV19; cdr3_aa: CASSNFYTGELFF
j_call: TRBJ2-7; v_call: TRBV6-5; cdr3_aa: CASSYSTGNPEQYF
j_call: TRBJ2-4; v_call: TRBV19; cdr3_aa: CASTGTEFLAKNIQYF
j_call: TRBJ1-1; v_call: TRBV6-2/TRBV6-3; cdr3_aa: CASSAGQNTEAFF
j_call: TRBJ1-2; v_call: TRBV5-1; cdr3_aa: CASSSQGQDYGYTF
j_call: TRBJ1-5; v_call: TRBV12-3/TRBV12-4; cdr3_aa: CASSLGNNQPQHF
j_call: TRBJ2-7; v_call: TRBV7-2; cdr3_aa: CASSHRDRGREQYF
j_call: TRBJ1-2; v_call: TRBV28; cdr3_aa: CASRGPGTGNSGYTF
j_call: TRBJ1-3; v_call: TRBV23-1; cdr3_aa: CASSQPCHHSSGNTIYF
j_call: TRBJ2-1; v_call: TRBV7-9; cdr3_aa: CASGIPAGDSAYNEQFF
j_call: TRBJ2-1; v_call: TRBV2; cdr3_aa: CASIVGTGGSNEQFF
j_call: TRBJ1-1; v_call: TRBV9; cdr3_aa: CASSAEGQSSLEAFF
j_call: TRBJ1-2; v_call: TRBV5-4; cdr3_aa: CASSPGQLYGYTF
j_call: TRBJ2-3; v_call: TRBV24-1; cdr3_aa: CATESADTQYF
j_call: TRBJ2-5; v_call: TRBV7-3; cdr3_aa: CASSLTAGSQETQYF
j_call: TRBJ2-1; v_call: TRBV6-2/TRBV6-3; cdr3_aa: CASRLLLAGGTNEQFF
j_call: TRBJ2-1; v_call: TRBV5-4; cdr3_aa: CASSLLRGNEQFF